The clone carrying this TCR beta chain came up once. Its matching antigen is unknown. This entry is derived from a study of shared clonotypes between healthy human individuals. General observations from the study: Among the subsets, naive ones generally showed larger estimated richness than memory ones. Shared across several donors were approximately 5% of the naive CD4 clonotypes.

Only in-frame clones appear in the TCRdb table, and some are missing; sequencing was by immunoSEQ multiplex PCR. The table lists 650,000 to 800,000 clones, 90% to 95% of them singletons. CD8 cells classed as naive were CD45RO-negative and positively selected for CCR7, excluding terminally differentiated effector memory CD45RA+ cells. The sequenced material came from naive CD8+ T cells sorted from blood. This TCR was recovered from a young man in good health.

CDR3 sequence (DNA): TGTGCCAGCAGTACCTGGGCGGGGAACACTGAAGCTTTCTTT. Translated: CASSTWAGNTEAFF. The genes are TRBV6-1 and TRBJ1-1; no firm D call. CDR1 and CDR2 (germline): MNHNS, SASEGT. The CDR3 runs 14 residues. V was cut by 5 bases and J by 1 base, with 11 bases left in between.